Detailed here is one TCR beta chain. The sample originates from a study of blood T cell repertoires in COVID-19. As for the study in general: The samples span acute and convalescent COVID-19 from the United States, Italy and Spain. Nucleic acid was either cDNA or gDNA, and it came from T cells, B-cell-depleted T cells, or PBMCs.

This CDR3 is 14 amino acids long. The V gene's germline CDR1 is SGHRS and CDR2 YFSETQ. V lost 0 bases and J lost 5, with 11 bases in between. Original processing notes: It was from reference gene primer amplification that nucleated cell counts were estimated. Generated by immunoSEQ multiplex PCR, the TCRdb table keeps only in-frame clones and is missing some. V, J and clone size derive from that table, while D and trimming were established from the DNA sequence. This table has around 150,000 clones, 60% to 85% appearing once. The specimen was peripheral blood. The sequence was collected from a middle-aged man with acute or convalescent COVID-19. The chain couples TRBV5-1 to TRBJ2-5; D ambiguous. The CDR3 nucleotides are TGCGCCAGCAGCTTGGCCGAGGCGGCTGAGACCCAGTACTTC. This gives the protein CASSLAEAAETQYF.